The 20 T cell receptor beta chains below all came from one sample that was sequenced in a study of T cells after yellow fever vaccination. TCRdb analysed the 5' RACE reads with MiXCR anew, one entry per CDR3 protein. There are 620,000 or so distinct CDR3 sequences in the sample; about 12% occur only once, and under 15% lies in the top ten. The sequences come from PBMCs, collected on the day of the yellow fever booster vaccination. Receptors were obtained from a man aged 25 to 40 who received the YFV17D yellow fever vaccine.

The chain links TRBV10-3 to TRBJ1-1; D unresolved. V lost 3 bases, J lost 2 bases, and 10 bases lay in between. Germline CDR1 ENHRY, CDR2 SYGVKD. This CDR3 contains 14 residues. The CDR3 spells CAISEGRANTEAFF. The CDR3, as DNA: TGTGCCATCAGTGAAGGGCGCGCAAACACTGAAGCTTTCTTT.

There are a few counts of this clonotype. The gene calls are TRBV7-3 and TRBJ2-1; D is ambiguous. V lost 5 bases and J lost 1, with 9 bases in between. Germline CDR1 is SGHTA and CDR2 is FQGTGA. The CDR3 loop spans 14 amino acids. CDR3 loop: CASSLTLSYNEQFF. As DNA, the CDR3 is TGTGCCAGCAGCCTGACTCTTTCCTACAATGAGCAGTTCTTC.

This clonotype was observed a few times. The chain carries TRBV5-4 and TRBJ2-4, with 8 bases that match TRBD1. CDR3 length equals 16 residues. The J segment lost 2 bases and the V segment lost 4 bases, leaving 8 bases of the junction unmatched. In germline, CDR1 is SGHNT, CDR2 YYREEE (reference sequence). The DNA for the CDR3 is TGTGCCAGCAGCATCGGACAGGGAAGGACCAAAAACATTCAGTACTTC. Its translation: CASSIGQGRTKNIQYF. Full variable domain (missing parts from reference TRBV5-4 and TRBJ2-4): ETGVTQSPTHLIKTRGQQVTLRCSSQSGHNTVSWYQQALGQGPQFIFQYYREEENGRGNFPPRFSGLQFPNYSSELNVNALELDDSALYLCASSIGQGRTKNIQYFGAGTRLSVL.

The chain uses TRBV11-1 and TRBJ2-1, with D possibly TRBD2 on 6 matching bases. The CDR3 contains 18 residues. Germline lookup yields CDR1 SGHAT and CDR2 FQDESV (reference sequence). Trimming pared 5 bases from V and 0 bases from J, leaving 20 bases between. This chain's CDR3 is CASSRGHLSGSSYNEQFF. In DNA, the CDR3 is TGTGCCAGCAGCAGAGGTCACCTTAGCGGAAGCTCCTACAATGAGCAGTTCTTC.

The V gene is TRBV9, the J gene TRBJ1-5; TRBD1 matches at 8 bases. The germline V gene has CDR1 SGDLS and CDR2 YYNGEE. V shed 1 base, J shed 5 bases, and the junction held 5 bases outside the gene matches. The CDR3 has 15 residues. CDR3 in DNA: TGTGCCAGCAGCGTACACGGACAGGGAGATCAGCCCCAGCATTTT. It codes for CASSVHGQGDQPQHF. The full variable domain, with the rest looked up from reference TRBV9 and TRBJ1-5, is DSGVTQTPKHLITATGQRVTLRCSPRSGDLSVYWYQQSLDQGLQFLIQYYNGEERAKGNILERFSAQQFPDLHSELNLSSLELGDSALYFCASSVHGQGDQPQHFGDGTRLSIL.

This clonotype was picked up many times. The CDR3 is CASSLTGKINSPLHF. In nucleotides, the CDR3 is TGTGCCAGCAGTTTAACTGGGAAAATTAATTCACCCCTCCACTTT. V gene TRBV12-3 or TRBV12-4 combines with J gene TRBJ1-6; D is unclear. This CDR3 contains 15 residues. V dropped 2 bases and J dropped 6 bases, with 11 bases sitting between them.

This clonotype has at least ten counts. As DNA, the CDR3 is TGTGCCAGCAGCCGTACGGACAGTCGCAATCAGCCCCAGCATTTT. It yields the protein CASSRTDSRNQPQHF. V is TRBV7-9 and J is TRBJ1-5; a weak D match, TRBD1 (6 bases). The V end lost 5 bases, the J end lost 2 bases, and 13 bases lay between the germline ends. CDR3 size: 15 residues. Per germline, CDR1 SEHNR and CDR2 FQNEAQ (reference sequence).

This clonotype has just a few counts. This chain connects TRBV5-1 to TRBJ2-7, with TRBD1 as a possible D gene (5 bases). Trimming stripped 4 bases from V and 7 bases from J, with 9 bases between. Germline V gene data show CDR1 as SGHRS and CDR2 as YFSETQ. CDR3 length: 11 residues. This CDR3 reads CASSPGQEQYF. In DNA, the CDR3 is TGCGCCAGCAGCCCTGGACAAGAGCAGTACTTC.

This clonotype was detected only a few times. At one boundary the junction diverges from the germline segment, which might be a read error. CDR3 protein: CASSHGRSNEQFF. The CDR3 bases are TGTGCTAGCAGCCACGGACGCTCCAATGAGCAGTTCTTC. This sequence joins TRBV7-7 and TRBJ2-1; D is unresolved. The germline V gene encodes CDR1 SSHAT and CDR2 FNYEAQ (reference sequence). This CDR3 contains 13 residues.

This clonotype appeared a few times. J is TRBJ2-7 and V is TRBV29-1; 10 bases agree with TRBD2. Germline V CDR1 and CDR2: SQVTM, ANQGSEA. The CDR3 extends over 12 amino acids. With V trimmed by 7 bases and J by 7 bases, 7 bases remained unmatched. CDR3 DNA sequence: TGCAGCGCGAGGACTAGCGGCGTAGAGCAGTACTTC. Translation: CSARTSGVEQYF.

This clonotype was detected a few times. This chain uses TRBV19 with TRBJ1-2; tentative D call: TRBD1 (6 bases). Germline V CDR1 and CDR2: LNHDA, SQIVND (reference sequence). The CDR3 contains 12 residues. V gave up 8 bases and J gave up 5 bases, with 12 bases separating them. CDR3 coding DNA: TGTGCCAGTGGAGGCAGGGGTTATGGCTACACCTTC. Its translation: CASGGRGYGYTF.

The chain carries TRBV6-5 and TRBJ2-3; D uncertain. The V end was cut by 6 bases, the J end by 7 bases, with 11 bases between. Germline CDR1 and CDR2: MNHEY and SVGAGI. The CDR3 has 12 residues. CDR3 nucleotides: TGTGCCAGCAGCACCCGTCTAAATACGCAGTATTTT. Translation: CASSTRLNTQYF.

The sample holds a few counts of this clonotype. The chain recombines TRBV28 with TRBJ2-5; 7 bases agree with TRBD2. The V segment lost 8 bases and the J segment 13 bases; nucleotides outside the gene matches: 10. CDR3 length equals 11 residues. Germline-derived CDR1 and CDR2 are MDHEN and SYDVKM. DNA of the CDR3: TGTGCCAGCTCTTTTAGCGGGCCTGCGTACTTC. As protein: CASSFSGPAYF.

This clonotype was detected only a few times. The CDR3 reads CASSLNRVVETQYF. In DNA form, the CDR3 reads TGTGCCAGCAGCTTAAACAGGGTGGTCGAGACCCAGTACTTC. The chain has TRBV11-2 and TRBJ2-5, with a weak D call TRBD1 (6 bases). The CDR3 extends over 14 amino acids. Looked up from germline, CDR1 is SGHAT and CDR2 is FQNNGV. Trimming shortened V by 2 bases and J by 5 bases, and 12 bases separated the two germline ends.

The gene calls are TRBV27 and TRBJ2-7, with D possibly called TRBD1 or TRBD2 (5 bases each). CDR3 length: 17 amino acids. V gave up 6 bases and J gave up 3 bases, with 24 bases separating them. Germline assignment: CDR1 MNHEY and CDR2 SMNVEV (reference sequence). In nucleotides, the CDR3 is TGTGCCAGCAGACAATTTAGGAGCGGAACGAGGGGCTACGAGCAGTACTTC. The encoded protein is CASRQFRSGTRGYEQYF.

The sample holds a few counts of this clonotype. This chain links TRBV10-3 with TRBJ2-1; the D is unclear. Germline V lookup: CDR1 ENHRY, CDR2 SYGVKD. V dropped 4 bases and J dropped 4 bases, with 8 bases sitting between them. The CDR3 runs 13 residues. The CDR3 is CAISGDVYNEQFF. The CDR3 DNA follows: TGTGCCATCAGTGGGGATGTATACAATGAGCAGTTCTTC.

This clonotype turned up a few times. The chain is built from TRBV20-1 and TRBJ1-2; the D gene is possibly TRBD1 (5 bases). Per the germline V gene, CDR1 is DFQATT and CDR2 is SNEGSKA (reference sequence). This CDR3 has 13 residues. V shed 5 bases and J shed 1 base, with 11 bases lying between them. The chain's CDR3 is CSAVRGDNYGYTF. The DNA of the CDR3 is TGCAGTGCTGTTAGGGGAGATAACTATGGCTACACCTTC.

This clonotype was counted between two and nine times. The chain couples TRBV29-1 to TRBJ2-7; TRBD1 is a possible D gene (6 bases). This CDR3 contains 13 residues. V lost 4 bases to trimming and J lost 3 bases, with 13 bases between them. Germline CDR1 is SQVTM and CDR2 is ANQGSEA. The CDR3 loop reads CSVVGDTLYEQYF. CDR3 bases: TGCAGCGTTGTTGGGGACACCCTCTACGAGCAGTACTTC.

The V and J genes are TRBV5-6 and TRBJ2-7; 9 positions agree with TRBD1. The germline V gene encodes CDR1 SGHDT and CDR2 YYEEEE. There are 16 residues in the CDR3. Trimming removed 2 bases from V and 6 bases from J; junction bases left unmatched: 12. Here the CDR3 DNA reads TGTGCCAGCAGCTTCCAGCGGACAGGGGTGAAGGGCGAGCAGTACTTC. This sequence encodes CASSFQRTGVKGEQYF.

The rearrangement uses TRBV5-1 and TRBJ2-1, with D maybe TRBD2 (6 bases). Trimming took off 4 bases at V and 6 bases at J, with 20 bases between the two ends. The germline CDR1 and CDR2 sequences are SGHRS and YFSETQ. This CDR3 region has 16 residues. This chain's CDR3 is CASSQFPERAVNEQFF. CDR3 coding DNA: TGCGCCAGCAGCCAGTTCCCAGAGCGGGCAGTCAATGAGCAGTTCTTC.